The 10 T cell receptor beta chains below come from one sample, sequenced in a study of glioma-infiltrating T cells after dendritic cell vaccination. Assay: immunoSEQ multiplex PCR; the TCRdb copy retains only in-frame clones and omits some. The repertoire holds 95,000 to 110,000 clones, more than 80% seen once, with about 12% in the top ten. The sequenced sample was blood, obtained before dendritic cell vaccination. Receptors were obtained from a human donor with glioblastoma.

At least ten counts were recorded for this clone. The gene calls are TRBV14 and TRBJ2-1, with 7 bases aligning to TRBD2. CDR3 length: 13 residues. Germline values: CDR1 SGHDN, CDR2 FVKESK. V trimming: 4 bases; J trimming: 9 bases; junction bases outside the gene matches: 6. CDR3 sequence (DNA): TGTGCCAGCAGCCGAGACCAGCGGGGTGAGCAGTTCTTC. Translating gives CASSRDQRGEQFF.

The count of this clone is one. The genes are TRBV7-3 and TRBJ2-3; D is possibly TRBD1 (6 bases). The germline V gene encodes CDR1 SGHTA and CDR2 FQGTGA. CDR3 length: 15 amino acids. The V and J ends lost 5 bases and 1 base respectively, with 13 bases between them. The CDR3 sequence: CASSPDSLGTDTQYF. Here the CDR3 DNA reads TGTGCCAGCAGCCCGGACAGTTTGGGCACAGATACGCAGTATTTT.

The gene calls are TRBV5-1 and TRBJ2-7, with a possible D match to TRBD1 (5 bases). This CDR3 comprises 17 residues. Trimming took 1 base from V and 3 from J, leaving 20 bases between them. Germline CDR1 reads SGHRS; CDR2 reads YFSETQ. CDR3: CASSLTPDTGLSYEQYF. CDR3 DNA: TGCGCCAGCAGCTTGACCCCCGATACAGGTCTCAGCTACGAGCAGTACTTC.

The CDR3: CASSSSGGSFGDEQFF. CDR3 in DNA: TGTGCCAGCAGTTCTTCAGGGGGCAGCTTCGGGGATGAGCAGTTCTTC. The chain carries TRBV6-5 and TRBJ2-1, with 8 bases aligning to TRBD1. The CDR3 extends over 16 amino acids. The V gene's germline CDR1 is MNHEY and CDR2 SVGAGI. The J segment lost 8 bases and the V segment lost 4 bases, leaving 13 bases of the junction unmatched.

The V call is TRBV5-1, the J call TRBJ2-5, with 7 bases that match TRBD1. The CDR3 consists of 14 residues. J was trimmed by 6 bases and V by 4 bases; bases with no gene match: 9. Germline-derived CDR1 and CDR2 are SGHRS and YFSETQ. The CDR3 is CASSPGTVSKTQYF. CDR3 nucleotides: TGCGCCAGCAGCCCCGGGACAGTCAGTAAGACCCAGTACTTC. The whole variable domain, filled in from reference TRBV5-1 and TRBJ2-5, reads KAGVTQTPRYLIKTRGQQVTLSCSPISGHRSVSWYQQTPGQGLQFLFEYFSETQRNKGNFPGRFSGRQFSNSRSEMNVSTLELGDSALYLCASSPGTVSKTQYFGPGTRLLVL.

V usage is TRBV5-4 and J usage is TRBJ2-1, with D tentatively TRBD1 (6 bases). There are 15 residues in the CDR3. CDR1 is SGHNT, CDR2 YYREEE, per germline (reference sequence). V lost 4 bases and J 6 bases, leaving 17 bases between the germline ends. The chain's CDR3 is CASSHPLRGSNEQFF. CDR3 coding DNA: TGTGCCAGCAGCCACCCTCTAAGGGGGTCCAATGAGCAGTTCTTC.

The gene calls are TRBV5-1 and TRBJ2-3, with TRBD2 identical over 14 bases. Trimming took 5 bases from V and 5 from J; bases not matched to a gene: 31. The CDR3 has 24 amino acids. CDR1 and CDR2 (germline): SGHRS, YFSETQ. CDR3 loop: CASRGQGASAWTSGGRGALDTQYF. The CDR3, as DNA: TGCGCCAGCAGAGGACAGGGGGCGTCCGCTTGGACTAGCGGGGGGCGTGGGGCCTTAGATACGCAGTATTTT.

The chain is built from TRBV7-9 and TRBJ1-1, with 8 nucleotides matching TRBD1. CDR3 length: 12 amino acids. Germline V gene lookup returns CDR1 SEHNR and CDR2 FQNEAQ (reference sequence). V trimming: 3 bases; J trimming: 7 bases; junction bases outside the gene matches: 1. CDR3 bases: TGTGCCAGCAGCTTGGGACAGGTTGAAGCTTTCTTT. Amino acids: CASSLGQVEAFF.

The genes are TRBV5-5 and TRBJ2-7, with D perhaps TRBD1 (6 bases). This CDR3 region has 16 residues. Between the trimmed V and J ends, which lost 0 bases and 0 bases, there was a span of 13 bases. Germline lookup yields CDR1 SGHKS and CDR2 YYEKEE (reference sequence). The CDR3 DNA follows: TGTGCCAGCAGCTTGGTTGGGCGAGGGGGCTCCTACGAGCAGTACTTC. It encodes CASSLVGRGGSYEQYF.

The chain uses TRBV7-9 and TRBJ1-1; a weak D match, TRBD1 (6 bases). Germline V gene data show CDR1 as SEHNR and CDR2 as FQNEAQ (reference sequence). V lost 1 base, J lost 6 bases, and 9 bases lay in between. CDR3 length equals 13 residues. The CDR3 region has the DNA TGTGCCAGCAGCTTAGTACAGGGCGCTGAAGCTTTCTTT. Encoded protein: CASSLVQGAEAFF.